These T cell receptor beta chains were read from a single sample in a study of T cell repertoires in ileal Crohn's disease. Profiled with immunoSEQ multiplex PCR; TCRdb holds only in-frame clones, not every one. The sample contains approximately 2,200 clones, around 57% of which appear only once. Source material: ileal tissue. The receptors shown here come from an adult with Crohn's disease. Both conserved end residues are part of each CDR3. The order of the fields is clone size, V gene, J gene, D gene, CDR3 protein, CDR3 DNA. The D gene is left open where the match is weak. Not all rows give a size; the values are once, few, many and, for expanded clones, a class.

>-|TRBV7-9|TRBJ1-2|-
CASSPNRVEGYTF
TGTGCCAGCAGCCCGAACAGGGTAGAAGGCTACACCTTC
>few|TRBV5-1|TRBJ1-1|-
CASSPGHRNTEAFF
TGCGCCAGCAGCCCGGGACATAGGAACACTGAAGCTTTCTTT
>-|TRBV11-2|TRBJ1-2|-
CASSPPVGPARYGYTF
TGTGCCAGCAGTCCTCCCGTGGGGCCGGCTCGATATGGCTACACCTTC
>-|TRBV7-9|TRBJ2-7|-
CASSLGSAYEQYF
TGTGCCAGCAGCTTAGGCAGCGCCTACGAGCAGTACTTC
>few|TRBV2|TRBJ1-6|TRBD1
CASSMQGAPNSPLHF
TGTGCCAGCAGTATGCAGGGGGCGCCTAATTCACCCCTCCACTTT
>-|TRBV19|TRBJ1-4|TRBD1
CASSTGTGGALGEKLFF
TGTGCCAGTAGTACCGGGACAGGGGGCGCATTAGGTGAAAAACTGTTTTTT
>-|TRBV30|TRBJ2-7|-
CAWSRQGLSYEQYF
TGTGCCTGGAGTAGGCAGGGACTGTCCTACGAGCAGTACTTC
>-|TRBV11-2|TRBJ2-7|TRBD1
CASSLVRGRSYEQYF
TGTGCCAGCAGCTTAGTGAGGGGGCGCTCCTACGAGCAGTACTTC
>-|TRBV28|TRBJ1-5|TRBD1
CASTNRGGGRNQPQHF
TGTGCCAGCACCAACAGGGGGGGAGGTCGCAATCAGCCCCAGCATTTT
>-|TRBV4-1|TRBJ1-2|-
CASSPESYGYTF
TGCGCCAGCAGCCCGGAGTCTTATGGCTACACCTTC
>once|TRBV28|TRBJ1-2|-
CASSLARAVDGYTF
TGTGCCAGCAGTTTAGCCAGGGCAGTCGATGGCTACACCTTC
>-|TRBV7-2|TRBJ1-1|-
CASSLELYTEAFF
TGTGCCAGCAGCTTAGAGCTCTACACTGAAGCTTTCTTT
>-|TRBV6-1|TRBJ1-2|-
CASSEHRFDGGGYTF
TGTGCCAGCAGTGAGCACCGCTTCGACGGGGGGGGCTACACCTTC
>-|TRBV10-1|TRBJ1-5|-
CASSRDSNQPQHF
TGCGCCAGCAGTCGGGATAGCAATCAGCCCCAGCATTTT
>-|TRBV5-1|TRBJ2-5|-
CASSDPQGQETQYF
TGCGCCAGCAGCGATCCTCAGGGGCAAGAGACCCAGTACTTC